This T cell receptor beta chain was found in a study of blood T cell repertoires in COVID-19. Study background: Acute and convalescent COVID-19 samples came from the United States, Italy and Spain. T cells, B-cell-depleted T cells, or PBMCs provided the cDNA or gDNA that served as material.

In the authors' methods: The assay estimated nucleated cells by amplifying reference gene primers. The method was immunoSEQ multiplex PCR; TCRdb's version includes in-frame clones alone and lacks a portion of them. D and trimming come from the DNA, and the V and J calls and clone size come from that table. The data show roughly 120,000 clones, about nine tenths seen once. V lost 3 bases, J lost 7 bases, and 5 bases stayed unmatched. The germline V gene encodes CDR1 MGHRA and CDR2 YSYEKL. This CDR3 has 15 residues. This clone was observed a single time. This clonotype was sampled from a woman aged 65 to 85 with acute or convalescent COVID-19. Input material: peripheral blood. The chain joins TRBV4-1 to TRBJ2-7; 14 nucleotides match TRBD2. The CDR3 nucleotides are TGCGCCAGCAGCCAGGGACTAGCGGGAGCGTGGGAGCAGTACTTC. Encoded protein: CASSQGLAGAWEQYF.